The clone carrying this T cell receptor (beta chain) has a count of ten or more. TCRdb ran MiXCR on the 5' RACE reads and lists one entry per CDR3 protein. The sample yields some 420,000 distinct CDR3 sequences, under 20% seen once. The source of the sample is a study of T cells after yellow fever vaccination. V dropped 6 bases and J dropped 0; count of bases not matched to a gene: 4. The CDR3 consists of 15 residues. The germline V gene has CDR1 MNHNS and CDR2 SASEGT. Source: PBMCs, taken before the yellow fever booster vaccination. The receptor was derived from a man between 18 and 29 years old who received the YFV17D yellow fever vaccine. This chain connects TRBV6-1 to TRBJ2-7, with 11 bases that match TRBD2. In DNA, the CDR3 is TGTGCCAGCAGCCTCGGGACTAGCGGCTCCTACGAGCAGTACTTC. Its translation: CASSLGTSGSYEQYF.